This T cell receptor (beta chain) was sequenced for a study of cytomegalovirus exposure and HLA in healthy donors. The CDR3 length is 16 residues. V gave up 4 bases and J gave up 10 bases; unmatched junction bases: 9. CDR1 SEHNR and CDR2 FQNEAQ come from the germline V gene (reference sequence). This clone was observed a single time. Libraries were prepared by immunoSEQ multiplex PCR; TCRdb keeps only in-frame clonotypes and omits some of them. Of roughly 70,000 clones listed, about 90% are singletons. The sequence came from a woman aged 18-29 years in good health and CMV-seropositive. This rearrangement joins TRBV7-9 to TRBJ2-1; 14 nucleotides align to TRBD2. Sequenced sample: PBMCs. CDR3 in amino acids: CASSSGTSGRWGEQFF. The CDR3 DNA sequence: TGTGCCAGCAGCTCAGGGACTAGCGGGAGATGGGGGGAGCAGTTCTTC.